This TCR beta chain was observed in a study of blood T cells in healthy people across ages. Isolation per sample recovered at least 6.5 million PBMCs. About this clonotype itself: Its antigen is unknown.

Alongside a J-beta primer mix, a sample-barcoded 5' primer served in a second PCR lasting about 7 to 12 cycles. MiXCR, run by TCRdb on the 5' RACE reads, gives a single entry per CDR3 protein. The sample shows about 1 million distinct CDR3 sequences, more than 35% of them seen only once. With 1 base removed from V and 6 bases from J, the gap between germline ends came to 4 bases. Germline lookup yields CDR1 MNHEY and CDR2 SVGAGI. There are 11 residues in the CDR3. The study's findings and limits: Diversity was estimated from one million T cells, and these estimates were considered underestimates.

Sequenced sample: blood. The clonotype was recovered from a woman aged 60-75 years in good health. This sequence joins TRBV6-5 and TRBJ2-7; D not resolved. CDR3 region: CASSYFAEQYF. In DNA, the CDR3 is TGTGCCAGCAGTTACTTCGCCGAGCAGTACTTC.